This T cell receptor (beta chain) was recorded in a study of CD4+ T cells in melanoma. Notes on the study in general: In melanoma, neoantigen-specific CD4+ T cells reportedly differed in differentiation state. A reported correlation linked neoantigen-specific CD4+ T cells to CD8+, macrophage and B cell function.

Looked up from germline, CDR1 is MDHEN and CDR2 is SYDVKM. The CDR3 extends over 14 amino acids. V was pared by 6 bases and J by 0 bases, with 11 bases between. To note about this clone: Its antigen is still unknown.

Assay used: immunoSEQ multiplex PCR; TCRdb lists only in-frame clones, some missing. The sample carries 15,000 to 20,000 clones, more than 65% recorded once. This chain joins TRBV28 and TRBJ1-1, with D tentatively TRBD1 (5 bases). The sequenced sample consisted of cells from a culture (not recorded whether cultured in vitro). This TCR was sampled from a human donor with melanoma. The chain's CDR3 is CASRGRQLNTEAFF. The CDR3 DNA reads TGTGCCAGCAGGGGACGACAATTGAACACTGAAGCTTTCTTT.